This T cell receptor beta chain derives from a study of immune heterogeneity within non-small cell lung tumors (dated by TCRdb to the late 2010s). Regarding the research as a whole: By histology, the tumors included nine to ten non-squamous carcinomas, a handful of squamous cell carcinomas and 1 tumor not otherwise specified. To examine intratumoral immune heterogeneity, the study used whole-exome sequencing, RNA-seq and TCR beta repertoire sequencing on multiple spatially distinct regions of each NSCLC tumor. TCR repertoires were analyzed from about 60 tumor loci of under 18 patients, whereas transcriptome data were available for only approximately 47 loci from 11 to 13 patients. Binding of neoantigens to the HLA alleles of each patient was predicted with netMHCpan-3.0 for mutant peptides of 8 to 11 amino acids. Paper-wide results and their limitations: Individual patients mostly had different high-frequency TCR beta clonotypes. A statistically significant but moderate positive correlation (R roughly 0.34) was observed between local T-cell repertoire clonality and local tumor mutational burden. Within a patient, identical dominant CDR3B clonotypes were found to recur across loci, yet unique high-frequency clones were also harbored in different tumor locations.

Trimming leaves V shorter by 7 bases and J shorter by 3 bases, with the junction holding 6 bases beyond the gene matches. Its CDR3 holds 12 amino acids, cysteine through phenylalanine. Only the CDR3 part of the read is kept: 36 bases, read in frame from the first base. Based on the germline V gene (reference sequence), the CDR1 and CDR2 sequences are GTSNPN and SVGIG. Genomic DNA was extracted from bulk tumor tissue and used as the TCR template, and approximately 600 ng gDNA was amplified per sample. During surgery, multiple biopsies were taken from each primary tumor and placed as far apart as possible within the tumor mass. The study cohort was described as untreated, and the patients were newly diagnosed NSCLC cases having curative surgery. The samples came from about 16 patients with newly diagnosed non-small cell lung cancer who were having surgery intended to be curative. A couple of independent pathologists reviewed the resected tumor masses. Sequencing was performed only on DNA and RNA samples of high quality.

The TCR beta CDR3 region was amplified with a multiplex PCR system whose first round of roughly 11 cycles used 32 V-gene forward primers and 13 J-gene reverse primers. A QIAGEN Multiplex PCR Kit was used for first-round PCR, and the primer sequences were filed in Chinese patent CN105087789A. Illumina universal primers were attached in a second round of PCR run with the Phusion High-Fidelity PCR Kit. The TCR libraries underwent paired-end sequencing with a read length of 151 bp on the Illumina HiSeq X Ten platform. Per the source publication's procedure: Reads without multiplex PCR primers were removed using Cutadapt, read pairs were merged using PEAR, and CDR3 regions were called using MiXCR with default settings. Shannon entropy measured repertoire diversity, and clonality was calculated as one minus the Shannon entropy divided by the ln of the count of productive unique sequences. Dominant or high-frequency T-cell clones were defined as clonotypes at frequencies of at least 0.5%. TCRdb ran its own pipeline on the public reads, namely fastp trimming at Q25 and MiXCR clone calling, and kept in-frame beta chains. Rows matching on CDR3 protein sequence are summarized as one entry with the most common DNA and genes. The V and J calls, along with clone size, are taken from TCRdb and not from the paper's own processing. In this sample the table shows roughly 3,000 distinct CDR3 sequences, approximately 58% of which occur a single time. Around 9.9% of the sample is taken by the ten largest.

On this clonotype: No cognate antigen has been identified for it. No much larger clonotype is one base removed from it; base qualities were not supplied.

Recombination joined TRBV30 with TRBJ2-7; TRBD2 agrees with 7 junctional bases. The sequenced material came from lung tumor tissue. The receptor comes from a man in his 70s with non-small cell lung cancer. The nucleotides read TGTGCCTTCTCTAGCGGAGTCTACGAGCAGTACTTC. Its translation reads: CAFSSGVYEQYF.